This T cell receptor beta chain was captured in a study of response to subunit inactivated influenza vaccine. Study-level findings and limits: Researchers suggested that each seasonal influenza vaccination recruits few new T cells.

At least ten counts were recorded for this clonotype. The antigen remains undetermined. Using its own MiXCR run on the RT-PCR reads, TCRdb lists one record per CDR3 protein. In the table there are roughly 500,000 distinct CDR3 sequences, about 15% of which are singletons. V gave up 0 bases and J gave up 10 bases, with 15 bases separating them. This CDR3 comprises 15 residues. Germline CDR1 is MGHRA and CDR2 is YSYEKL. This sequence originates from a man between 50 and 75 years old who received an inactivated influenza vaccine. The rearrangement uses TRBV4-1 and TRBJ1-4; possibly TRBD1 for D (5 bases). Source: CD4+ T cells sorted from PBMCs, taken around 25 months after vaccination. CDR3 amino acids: CASSQDGGVVGKLFF. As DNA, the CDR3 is TGCGCCAGCAGCCAAGATGGGGGTGTCGTGGGAAAACTGTTTTTT.